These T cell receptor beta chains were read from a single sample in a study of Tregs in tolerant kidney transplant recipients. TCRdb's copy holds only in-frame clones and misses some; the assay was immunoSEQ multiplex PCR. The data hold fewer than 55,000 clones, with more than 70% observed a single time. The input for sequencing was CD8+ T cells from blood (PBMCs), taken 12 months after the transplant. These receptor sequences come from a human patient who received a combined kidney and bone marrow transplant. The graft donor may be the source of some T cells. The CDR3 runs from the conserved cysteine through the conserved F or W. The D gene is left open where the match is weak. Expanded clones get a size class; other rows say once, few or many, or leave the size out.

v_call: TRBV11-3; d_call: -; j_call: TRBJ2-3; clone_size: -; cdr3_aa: CASSSGLDTQYF; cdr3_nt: TGTGCCAGCAGCTCTGGGCTAGATACGCAGTATTTT
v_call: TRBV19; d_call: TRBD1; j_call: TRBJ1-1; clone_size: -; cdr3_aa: CASNRGRVTEAFF; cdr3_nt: TGTGCCAGTAACAGGGGGAGGGTCACTGAAGCTTTCTTT
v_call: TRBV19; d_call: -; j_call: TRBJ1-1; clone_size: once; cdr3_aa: CASSEVGDTEAFF; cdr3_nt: TGTGCCAGTAGTGAGGTCGGTGACACTGAAGCTTTCTTT
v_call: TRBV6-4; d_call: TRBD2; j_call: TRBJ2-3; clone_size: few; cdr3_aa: CASSPSGGTDTQYF; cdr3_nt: TGTGCCAGCAGTCCTAGCGGGGGCACAGATACGCAGTATTTT
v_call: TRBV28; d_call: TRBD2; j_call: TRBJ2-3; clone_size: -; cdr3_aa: CASSDITSASTDTQYF; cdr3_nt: TGTGCCAGCAGTGACATCACTAGCGCCAGCACAGATACGCAGTATTTT
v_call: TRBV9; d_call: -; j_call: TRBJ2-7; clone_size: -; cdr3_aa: CASSAGDAPYEQYF; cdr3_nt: TGTGCCAGCAGCGCGGGGGACGCCCCCTACGAGCAGTACTTC
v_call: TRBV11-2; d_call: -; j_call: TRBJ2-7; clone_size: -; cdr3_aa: CASSFEAPGEQYF; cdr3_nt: TGTGCCAGCAGCTTCGAGGCCCCGGGGGAGCAGTACTTC
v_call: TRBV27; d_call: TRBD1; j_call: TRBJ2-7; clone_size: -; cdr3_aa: CASSSLQGGEQYF; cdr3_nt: TGTGCCAGCAGTTCACTACAGGGGGGCGAGCAGTACTTC
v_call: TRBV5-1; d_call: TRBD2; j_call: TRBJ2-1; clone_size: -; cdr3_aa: CASSPGLAGSYNEQFF; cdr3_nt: TGCGCCAGCAGCCCGGGACTAGCGGGATCCTACAATGAGCAGTTCTTC
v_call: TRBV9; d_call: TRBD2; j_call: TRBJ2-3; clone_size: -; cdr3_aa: CASSVARGGSTDTQYF; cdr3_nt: TGTGCCAGCAGCGTAGCACGGGGGGGGAGCACAGATACGCAGTATTTT
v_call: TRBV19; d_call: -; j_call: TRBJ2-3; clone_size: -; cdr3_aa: CASSMLATDTQYF; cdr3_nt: TGTGCCAGTAGTATGTTAGCGACAGATACGCAGTATTTT
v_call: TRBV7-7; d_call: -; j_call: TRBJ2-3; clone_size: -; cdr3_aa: CASSPDEGRTDTQYF; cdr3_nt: TGTGCCAGCAGCCCAGACGAGGGGAGGACAGATACGCAGTATTTT
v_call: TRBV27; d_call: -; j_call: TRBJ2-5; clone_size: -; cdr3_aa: CASSLFGTLRETQYF; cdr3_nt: TGTGCCAGCAGTTTATTTGGGACTTTAAGAGAGACCCAGTACTTC
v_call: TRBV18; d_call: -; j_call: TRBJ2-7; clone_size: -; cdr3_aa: CASSPPGAGYEQYF; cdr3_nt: TGTGCCAGCTCACCACCAGGGGCAGGGTACGAGCAGTACTTC
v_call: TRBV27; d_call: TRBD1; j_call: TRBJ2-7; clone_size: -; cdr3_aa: CASSLSSGTGPYEQYF; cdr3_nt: TGTGCCAGCAGTTTATCTTCCGGGACAGGGCCCTACGAGCAGTACTTC
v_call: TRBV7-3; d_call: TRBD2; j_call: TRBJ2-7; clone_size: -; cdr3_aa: CASSGLGPHEQYF; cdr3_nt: TGTGCCAGCAGCGGACTAGGCCCCCACGAGCAGTACTTC
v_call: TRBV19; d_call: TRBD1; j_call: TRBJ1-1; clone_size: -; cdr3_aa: CASNPDRGDTEAFF; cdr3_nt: TGTGCCAGTAACCCGGACAGGGGAGACACTGAAGCTTTCTTT
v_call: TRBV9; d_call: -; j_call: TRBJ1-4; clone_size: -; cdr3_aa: CASSVASGAGEKLFF; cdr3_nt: TGTGCCAGCAGCGTAGCGTCAGGGGCAGGGGAAAAACTGTTTTTT
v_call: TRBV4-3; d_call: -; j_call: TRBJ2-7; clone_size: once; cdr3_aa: CASSQVEGVREQYF; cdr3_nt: TGCGCCAGCAGCCAAGTTGAGGGGGTGAGGGAGCAGTACTTC
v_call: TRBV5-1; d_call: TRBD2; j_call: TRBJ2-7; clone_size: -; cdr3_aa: CASSFGLAGEFHEQYF; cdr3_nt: TGCGCCAGCAGCTTTGGACTAGCGGGAGAGTTTCACGAGCAGTACTTC
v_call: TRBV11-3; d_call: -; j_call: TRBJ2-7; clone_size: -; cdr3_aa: CASSLKSLRFYEQYF; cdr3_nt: TGTGCCAGCAGCTTAAAGTCCCTACGTTTCTACGAGCAGTACTTC
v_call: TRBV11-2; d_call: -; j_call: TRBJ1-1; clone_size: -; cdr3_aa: CASSPGQAAEAFF; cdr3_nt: TGTGCCAGCAGCCCCGGTCAGGCAGCTGAAGCTTTCTTT
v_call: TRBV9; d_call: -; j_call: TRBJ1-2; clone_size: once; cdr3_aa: CASSLYTAPSHGYTF; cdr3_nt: TGTGCCAGCAGCCTTTATACAGCACCTTCTCATGGCTACACCTTC
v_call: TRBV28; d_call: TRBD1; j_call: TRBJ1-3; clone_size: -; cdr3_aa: CASSIIYRGSGNTIYF; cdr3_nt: TGTGCCAGCAGTATTATTTACAGGGGTTCTGGAAACACCATATATTTT
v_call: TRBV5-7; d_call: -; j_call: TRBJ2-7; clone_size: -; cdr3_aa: CASSWGDFTDEQYF; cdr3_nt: TGTGCCAGCAGCTGGGGGGACTTTACGGACGAGCAGTACTTC
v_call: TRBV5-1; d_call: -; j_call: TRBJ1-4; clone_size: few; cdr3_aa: CASSTGDWGEKLFF; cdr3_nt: TGCGCCAGCAGCACGGGGGACTGGGGGGAAAAACTGTTTTTT
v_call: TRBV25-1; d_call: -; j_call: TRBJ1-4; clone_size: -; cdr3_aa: CASSVQTNEKLFF; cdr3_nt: TGTGCCAGCAGTGTGCAGACTAATGAAAAACTGTTTTTT
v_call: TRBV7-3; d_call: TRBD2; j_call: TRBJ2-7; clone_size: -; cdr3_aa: CASSQTSGSIGSYEQYF; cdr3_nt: TGTGCCAGCAGCCAGACTAGCGGGAGTATAGGTTCCTACGAGCAGTACTTC
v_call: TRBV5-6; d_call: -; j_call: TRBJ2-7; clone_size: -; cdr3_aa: CASSLALGYEQYF; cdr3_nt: TGTGCCAGCAGCTTGGCCCTAGGCTACGAGCAGTACTTC
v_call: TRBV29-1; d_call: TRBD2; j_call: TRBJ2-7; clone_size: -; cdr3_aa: CSVELADSYEQYF; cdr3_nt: TGCAGCGTTGAACTAGCGGACTCCTACGAGCAGTACTTC
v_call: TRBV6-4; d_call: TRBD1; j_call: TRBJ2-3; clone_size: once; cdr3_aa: CASSEDRVAQYF; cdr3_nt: TGTGCCAGCAGTGAGGACAGGGTGGCGCAGTATTTT
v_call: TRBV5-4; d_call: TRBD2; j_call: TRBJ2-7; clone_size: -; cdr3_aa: CASSLELAGSIYEQYF; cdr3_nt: TGTGCCAGCAGCTTGGAACTAGCGGGATCCATCTACGAGCAGTACTTC
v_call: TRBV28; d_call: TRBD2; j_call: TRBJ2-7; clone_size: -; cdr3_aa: CASSFGSGGEDEQYF; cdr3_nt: TGTGCCAGCAGTTTCGGGTCCGGGGGGGAGGACGAGCAGTACTTC
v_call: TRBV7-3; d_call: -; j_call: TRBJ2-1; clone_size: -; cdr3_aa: CASSLTADYEQFF; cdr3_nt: TGTGCCAGCAGCTTAACCGCGGATTATGAGCAGTTCTTC
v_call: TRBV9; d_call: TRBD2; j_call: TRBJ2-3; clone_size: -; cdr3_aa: CASSVWGGTTDTQYF; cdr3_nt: TGTGCCAGCAGCGTATGGGGGGGAACCACAGATACGCAGTATTTT
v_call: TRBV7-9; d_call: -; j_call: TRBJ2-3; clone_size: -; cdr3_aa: CASSLGQGSNTDTQYF; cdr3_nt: TGTGCCAGCAGCTTAGGTCAGGGATCTAACACAGATACGCAGTATTTT
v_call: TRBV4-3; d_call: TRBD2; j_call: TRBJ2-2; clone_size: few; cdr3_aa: CASSQDMTSLANTGELFF; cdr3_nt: TGCGCCAGCAGCCAAGATATGACTAGCCTTGCGAACACCGGGGAGCTGTTTTTT
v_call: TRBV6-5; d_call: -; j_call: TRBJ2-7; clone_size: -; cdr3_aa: CASSLQGLSYEQYF; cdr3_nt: TGTGCCAGCAGCCTACAGGGTCTCTCCTACGAGCAGTACTTC
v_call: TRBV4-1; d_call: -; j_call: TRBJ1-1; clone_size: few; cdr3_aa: CASSLGGENTEAFF; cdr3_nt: TGCGCCAGCAGCCTGGGGGGGGAGAACACTGAAGCTTTCTTT
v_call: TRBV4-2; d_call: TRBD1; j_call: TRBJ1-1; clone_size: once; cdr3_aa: CASSPRTGGTEAFF; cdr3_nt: TGTGCCAGCAGCCCCCGGACAGGGGGAACTGAAGCTTTCTTT
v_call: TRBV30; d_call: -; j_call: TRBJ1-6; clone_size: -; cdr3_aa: CAWTPGVMGNSPLHF; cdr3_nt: TGTGCCTGGACCCCGGGGGTCATGGGAAATTCCCCCCTCCACTTT
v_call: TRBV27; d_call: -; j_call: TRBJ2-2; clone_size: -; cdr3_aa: CASSLSVAGELFF; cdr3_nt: TGTGCCAGCAGTTTGTCGGTTGCTGGGGAGCTGTTTTTT
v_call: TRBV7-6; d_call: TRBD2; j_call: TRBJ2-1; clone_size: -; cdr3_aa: CASSTAGGSYNEQFF; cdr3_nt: TGTGCCAGCAGCACAGCGGGGGGCTCCTACAATGAGCAGTTCTTC
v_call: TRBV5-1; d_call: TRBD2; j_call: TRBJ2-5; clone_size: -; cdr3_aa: CASSFTGRFGETQYF; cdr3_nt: TGCGCCAGCAGCTTTACCGGGAGGTTCGGAGAGACCCAGTACTTC
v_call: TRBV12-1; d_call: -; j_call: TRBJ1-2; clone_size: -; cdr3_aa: CASSFYLRIRDSYGYTF; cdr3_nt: TGTGCCAGCAGCTTCTACCTTAGAATCCGGGACAGCTATGGCTACACCTTC
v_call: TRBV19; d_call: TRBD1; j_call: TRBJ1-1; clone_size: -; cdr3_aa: CASGLREGANTEAFF; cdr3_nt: TGTGCCAGTGGGCTTCGGGAGGGGGCGAACACTGAAGCTTTCTTT
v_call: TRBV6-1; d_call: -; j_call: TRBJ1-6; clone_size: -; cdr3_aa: CASNLGHSASPLHF; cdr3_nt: TGTGCCAGCAACCTGGGACATTCAGCTTCACCCCTCCACTTT